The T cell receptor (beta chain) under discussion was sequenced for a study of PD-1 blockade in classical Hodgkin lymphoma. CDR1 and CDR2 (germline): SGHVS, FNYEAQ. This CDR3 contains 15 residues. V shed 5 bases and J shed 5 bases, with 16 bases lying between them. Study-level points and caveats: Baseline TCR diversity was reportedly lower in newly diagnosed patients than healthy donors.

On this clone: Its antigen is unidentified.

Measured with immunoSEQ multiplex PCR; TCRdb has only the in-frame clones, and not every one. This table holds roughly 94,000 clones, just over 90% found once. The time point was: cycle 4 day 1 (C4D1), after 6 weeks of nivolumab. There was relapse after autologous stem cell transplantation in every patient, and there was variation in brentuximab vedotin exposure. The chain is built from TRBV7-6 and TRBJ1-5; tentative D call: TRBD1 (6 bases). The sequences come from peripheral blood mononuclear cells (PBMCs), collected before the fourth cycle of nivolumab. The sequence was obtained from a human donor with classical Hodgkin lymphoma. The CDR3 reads CASSEEGGGDQPQHF. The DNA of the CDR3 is TGTGCCAGCAGCGAAGAGGGGGGGGGCGATCAGCCCCAGCATTTT.